The source of this T cell receptor beta chain is a study of T cell repertoires in cytomegalovirus infection (dated by TCRdb to between 2018 and 2021). Describing the broader study: Peptide stimulations targeted recently identified HLA-C-restricted CMV epitopes, whose presentation resists viral immunomodulation, together with well-studied HLA-B-restricted epitopes. The HLA type of each donor mattered for the analysis, because public TCR beta signatures pointed to carriage of CMV infection along with the matching HLA type.

TCRdb names Illumina HiSeq 1500 as the instrument used. In TCRdb, the public reads were trimmed at Q25 with fastp and aligned with MiXCR, with productive beta chains retained. Rows merge per CDR3 protein into single entries with the most common DNA and genes. Present in this sample are some 940,000 distinct CDR3 sequences, approximately 31% of which were seen just once. The ten largest clones represent around 15% of the sample. The treatment or condition label, as the study defines it: in vitro stimulation with specific CMV peptide epitopes to enrich CMV-specific T cells. The CDR3 contains 18 residues, cysteine and phenylalanine counted. Only the CDR3 part of the read is kept: 54 bases, read in frame from the first base. At the junction V is shortened by 2 bases and J by 5 bases, with 19 bases in between. The CDR1 and CDR2 encoded by the germline V gene are SGHTA and FQGNSA. The table lists this clonotype with many counts. Its antigen is not yet known. The sample holds no much larger clone one base away, and base qualities are not on file.

Results the study describes overall, beyond this receptor: In both this cohort and an independent approximately 370-donor cohort, the cumulative frequency of public TCR beta family members distinguished carriers of CMV infection plus the relevant HLA type. The ex vivo response was dominated by HLA-C-restricted CMV-specific TCR beta clonotypes, which also provided the single most frequent clonotype in two of eight donors.

The chain is encoded by TRBV7-2 joined to TRBJ1-6; too little of a D gene remains to name it. The receptor comes from a human donor in good health (CMV status not recorded). Some clones in this sample may be carry-over from other donors' samples. The sample here was cultured CD8+ T cells from PBMCs, taken from culture after CMV antigen stimulation. CDR3 loop: CASSLRRLYREDNSPLHF. The bases read TGTGCCAGCAGCTTAAGAAGGCTCTATAGGGAGGATAATTCACCCCTCCACTTT. Reference TRBV7-2 and TRBJ1-6 genes cover what lies past the CDR3, so the full variable domain is GAGVSQSPSNKVTEKGKDVELRCDPISGHTALYWYRQSLGQGLEFLIYFQGNSAPDKSGLPSDRFSAERTGGSVSTLTIQRTQQEDSAVYLCASSLRRLYREDNSPLHFGNGTRLTVT.